A selection of T cell receptor beta chains follows, all from one sample in a study of blood T cell repertoires in COVID-19. TCRdb's copy holds only in-frame clones and misses some; the assay was immunoSEQ multiplex PCR. The sample holds about 180,000 clones, around 83% seen once. Source material: peripheral blood. These receptors originate from a woman aged 25 to 45 with active or convalescent COVID-19. CDR3s include the opening cysteine and the closing phenylalanine or tryptophan. The D gene is left open where the match is weak. Rows may omit the clone size; those that give it use once, few, many or a size class.

>TRBJ1-2|once|NA|TRBV6-5
CASSYQTDYGYTF
TGTGCCAGCAGTTACCAGACAGACTATGGCTACACCTTC
>TRBJ2-2|NA|NA|TRBV7-9
CASSSFRGKNTGELFF
TGTGCCAGCAGCTCCTTTAGGGGGAAGAACACCGGGGAGCTGTTTTTT
>TRBJ2-7|once|NA|TRBV7-6
CASSLDRSEQYF
TGTGCCAGCAGCTTAGATCGTAGTGAGCAGTACTTC
>TRBJ2-4|NA|NA|TRBV5-1
CASSTQSSAKNIQYF
TGCGCCAGCAGCACCCAAAGCTCAGCCAAAAACATTCAGTACTTC
>TRBJ2-7|NA|NA|TRBV19
CASSILPGGLWEQYF
TGTGCCAGTAGTATTCTCCCAGGGGGACTTTGGGAGCAGTACTTC
>TRBJ1-2|NA|NA|TRBV2
CASSEALQGYDYGYTF
TGTGCCAGCAGTGAAGCGCTTCAGGGATATGACTATGGCTACACCTTC
>TRBJ2-2|NA|NA|TRBV7-8
CASSFPPSSSRDTGELFF
TGTGCCAGCAGCTTTCCCCCCTCATCCAGTCGGGACACCGGGGAGCTGTTTTTT
>TRBJ1-5|NA|TRBD1|TRBV12-5
CASGPHGTGDNQPQHF
TGTGCTAGTGGTCCCCACGGGACAGGGGACAATCAGCCCCAGCATTTT
>TRBJ2-3|NA|NA|TRBV28
CASSLRGRRVDTQYF
TGTGCCAGCAGTTTGAGGGGGAGAAGGGTAGATACGCAGTATTTT
>TRBJ1-3|few|TRBD1|TRBV11-2
CASSQDRAGNTIYF
TGTGCCAGCAGCCAGGACAGGGCTGGAAACACCATATATTTT
>TRBJ2-5|many|NA|TRBV28
CASSSEETQYF
TGTGCCAGCAGTTCTGAAGAGACCCAGTACTTC
>TRBJ2-1|NA|TRBD2|TRBV11-2
CASSFGGRRDNEQFF
TGTGCCAGCAGCTTTGGCGGGAGGAGAGACAATGAGCAGTTCTTC
>TRBJ1-2|NA|NA|TRBV27
CASSISQAYGYTF
TGTGCCAGCAGTATCAGCCAGGCCTATGGCTACACCTTC
>TRBJ1-3|NA|NA|TRBV30
CAWSVLQGYGGNTIYF
TGTGCCTGGAGTGTACTCCAGGGGTATGGAGGAAACACCATATATTTT
>TRBJ2-3|NA|NA|TRBV21-1
CASSELRQAGTDTQYF
TGTGCCAGCAGCGAGCTCCGACAGGCAGGCACAGATACGCAGTATTTT